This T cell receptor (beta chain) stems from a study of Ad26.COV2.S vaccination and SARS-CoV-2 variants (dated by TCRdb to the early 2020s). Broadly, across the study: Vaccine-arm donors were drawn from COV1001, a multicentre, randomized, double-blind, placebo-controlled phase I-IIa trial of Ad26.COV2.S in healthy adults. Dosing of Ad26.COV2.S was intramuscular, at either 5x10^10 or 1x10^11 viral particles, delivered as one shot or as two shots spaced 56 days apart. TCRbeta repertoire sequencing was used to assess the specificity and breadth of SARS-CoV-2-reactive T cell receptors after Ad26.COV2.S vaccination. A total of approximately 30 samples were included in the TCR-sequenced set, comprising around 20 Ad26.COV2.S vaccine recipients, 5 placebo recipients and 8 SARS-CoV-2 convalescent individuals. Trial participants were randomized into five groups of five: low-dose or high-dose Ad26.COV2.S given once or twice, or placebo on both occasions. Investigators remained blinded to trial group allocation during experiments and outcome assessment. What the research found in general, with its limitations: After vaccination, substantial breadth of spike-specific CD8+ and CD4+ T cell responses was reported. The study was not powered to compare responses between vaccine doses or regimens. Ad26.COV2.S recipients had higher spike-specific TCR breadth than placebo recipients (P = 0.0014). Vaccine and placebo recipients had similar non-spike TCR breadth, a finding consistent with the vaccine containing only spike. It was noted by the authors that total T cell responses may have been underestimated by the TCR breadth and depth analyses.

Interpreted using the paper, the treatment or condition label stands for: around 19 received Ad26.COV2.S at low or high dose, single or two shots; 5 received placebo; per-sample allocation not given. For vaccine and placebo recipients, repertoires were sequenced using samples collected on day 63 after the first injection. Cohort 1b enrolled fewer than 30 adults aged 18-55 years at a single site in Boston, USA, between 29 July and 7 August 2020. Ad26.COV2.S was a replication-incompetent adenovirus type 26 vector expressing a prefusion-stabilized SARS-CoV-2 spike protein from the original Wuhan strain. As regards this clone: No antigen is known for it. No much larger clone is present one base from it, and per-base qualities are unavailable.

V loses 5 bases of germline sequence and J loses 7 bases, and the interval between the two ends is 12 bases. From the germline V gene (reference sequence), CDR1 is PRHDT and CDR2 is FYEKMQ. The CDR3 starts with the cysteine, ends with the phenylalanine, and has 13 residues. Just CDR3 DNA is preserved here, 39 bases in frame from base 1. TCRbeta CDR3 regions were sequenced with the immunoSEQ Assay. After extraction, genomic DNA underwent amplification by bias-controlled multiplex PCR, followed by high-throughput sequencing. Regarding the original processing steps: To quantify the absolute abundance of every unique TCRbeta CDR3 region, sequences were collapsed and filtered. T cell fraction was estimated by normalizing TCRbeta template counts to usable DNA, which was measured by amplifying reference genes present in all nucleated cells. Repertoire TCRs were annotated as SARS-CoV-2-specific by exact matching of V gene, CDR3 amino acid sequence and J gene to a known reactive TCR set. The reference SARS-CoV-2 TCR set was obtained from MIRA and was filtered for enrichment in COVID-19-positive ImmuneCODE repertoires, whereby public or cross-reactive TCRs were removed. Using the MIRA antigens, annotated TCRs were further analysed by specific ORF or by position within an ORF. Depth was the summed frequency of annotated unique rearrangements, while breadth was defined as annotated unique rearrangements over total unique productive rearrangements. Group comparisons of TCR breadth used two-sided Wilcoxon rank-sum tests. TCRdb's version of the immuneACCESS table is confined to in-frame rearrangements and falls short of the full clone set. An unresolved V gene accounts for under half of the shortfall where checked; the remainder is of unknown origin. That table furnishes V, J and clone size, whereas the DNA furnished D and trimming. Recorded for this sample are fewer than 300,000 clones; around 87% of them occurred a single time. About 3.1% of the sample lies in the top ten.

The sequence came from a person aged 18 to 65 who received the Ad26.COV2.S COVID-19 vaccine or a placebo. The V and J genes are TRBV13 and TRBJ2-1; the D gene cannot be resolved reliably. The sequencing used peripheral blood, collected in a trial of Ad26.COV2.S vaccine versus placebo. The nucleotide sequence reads TGTGCCAGCAGCCCTAGTTCCCCGAATGAGCAGTTCTTC. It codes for CASSPSSPNEQFF.